This T cell receptor beta chain is drawn from a study of T cell responses to AZD1222 COVID-19 vaccine. Study findings and constraints: It was only a handful of AZD1222 recipients who were seropositive at baseline. After the peak T cell response, and only then, were repertoires sampled.

TCRdb's copy holds only in-frame clones and misses some; the assay was immunoSEQ multiplex PCR. This table holds 150,000 to 180,000 clones, roughly nine tenths found once. This clone was detected once. Its antigen is not known. This specimen was peripheral blood, taken on day 0 of AZD1222 vaccination. The sequence came from an adult in good health.

CDR3 region: CASREGQTDGNTIYF. The CDR3 DNA follows: TGCGCCAGCAGGGAGGGCCAGACGGATGGAAACACCATATATTTT. The chain has TRBV10-2 and TRBJ1-3; D remains ambiguous. CDR1 is WSHSY and CDR2 is SAAADI in the germline V gene. V lost 6 bases to trimming and J lost 3 bases, with 15 bases between them. This CDR3 has 15 residues.